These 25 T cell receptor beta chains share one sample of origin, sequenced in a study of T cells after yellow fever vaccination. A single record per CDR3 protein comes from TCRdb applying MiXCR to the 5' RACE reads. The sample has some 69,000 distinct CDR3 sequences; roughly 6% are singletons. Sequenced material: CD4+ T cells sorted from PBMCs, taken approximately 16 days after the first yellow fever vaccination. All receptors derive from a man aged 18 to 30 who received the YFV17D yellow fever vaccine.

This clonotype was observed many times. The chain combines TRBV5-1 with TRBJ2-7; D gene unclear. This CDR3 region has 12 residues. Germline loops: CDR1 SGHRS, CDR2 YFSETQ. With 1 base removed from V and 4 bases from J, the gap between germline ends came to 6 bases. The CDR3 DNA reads TGCGCCAGCAGCTTGTGGGCTTACGAGCAGTACTTC. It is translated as CASSLWAYEQYF.

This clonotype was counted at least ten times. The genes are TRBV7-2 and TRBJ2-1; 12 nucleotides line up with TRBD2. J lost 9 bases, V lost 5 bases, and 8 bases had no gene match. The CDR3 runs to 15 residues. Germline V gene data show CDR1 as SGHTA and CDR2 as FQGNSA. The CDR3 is CASSPASGGGLEQFF. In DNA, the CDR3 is TGTGCCAGCAGCCCTGCTAGCGGGGGGGGCCTTGAGCAGTTCTTC.

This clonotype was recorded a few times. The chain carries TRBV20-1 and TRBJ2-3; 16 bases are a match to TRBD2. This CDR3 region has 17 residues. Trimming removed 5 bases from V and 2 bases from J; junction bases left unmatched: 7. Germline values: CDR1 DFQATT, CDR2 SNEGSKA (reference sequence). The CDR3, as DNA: TGCAGTGCTGGGGGACTAGCGGGGGGGCTCGACACAGATACGCAGTATTTT. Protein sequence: CSAGGLAGGLDTDTQYF.

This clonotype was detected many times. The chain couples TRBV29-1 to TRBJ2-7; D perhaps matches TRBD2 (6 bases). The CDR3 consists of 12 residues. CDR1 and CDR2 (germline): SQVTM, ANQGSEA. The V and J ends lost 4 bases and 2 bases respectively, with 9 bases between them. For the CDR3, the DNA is TGCAGCGTTGGCGGGGACCCCTACGAGCAGTACTTC. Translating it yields CSVGGDPYEQYF.

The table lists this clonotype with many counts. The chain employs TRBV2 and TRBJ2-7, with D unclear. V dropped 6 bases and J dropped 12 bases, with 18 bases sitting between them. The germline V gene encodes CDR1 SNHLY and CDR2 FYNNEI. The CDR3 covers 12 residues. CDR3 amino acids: CASRVGGPSRYV. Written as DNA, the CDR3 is TGTGCCAGCAGGGTGGGTGGGCCGTCTCGGTACGTC.

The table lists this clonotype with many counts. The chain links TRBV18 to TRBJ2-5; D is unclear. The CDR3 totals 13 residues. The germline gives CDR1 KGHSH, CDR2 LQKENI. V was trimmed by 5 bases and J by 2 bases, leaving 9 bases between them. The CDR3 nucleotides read TGTGCCAGCTCATCGGGCTTTCAAGAGACCCAGTACTTC. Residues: CASSSGFQETQYF.

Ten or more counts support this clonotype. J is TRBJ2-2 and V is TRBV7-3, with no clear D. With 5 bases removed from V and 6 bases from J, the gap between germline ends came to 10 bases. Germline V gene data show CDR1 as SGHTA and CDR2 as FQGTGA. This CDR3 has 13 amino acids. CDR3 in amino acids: CASSPGFSGELFF. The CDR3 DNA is TGTGCCAGCAGCCCGGGTTTCTCCGGGGAGCTGTTTTTT.

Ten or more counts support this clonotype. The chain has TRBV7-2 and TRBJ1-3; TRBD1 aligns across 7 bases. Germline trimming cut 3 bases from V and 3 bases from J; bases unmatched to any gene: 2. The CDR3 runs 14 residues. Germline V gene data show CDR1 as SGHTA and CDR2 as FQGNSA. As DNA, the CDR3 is TGTGCCAGCAGCTTGGACAGGATTGGAAACACCATATATTTT. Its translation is CASSLDRIGNTIYF.

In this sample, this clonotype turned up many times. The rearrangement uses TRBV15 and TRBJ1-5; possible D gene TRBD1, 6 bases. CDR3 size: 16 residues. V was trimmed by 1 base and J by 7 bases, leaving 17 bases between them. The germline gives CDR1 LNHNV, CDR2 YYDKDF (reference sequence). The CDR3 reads CATSRVLQGRGQPQHF. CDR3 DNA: TGTGCCACCAGCAGAGTTCTACAGGGACGGGGCCAGCCCCAGCATTTT.

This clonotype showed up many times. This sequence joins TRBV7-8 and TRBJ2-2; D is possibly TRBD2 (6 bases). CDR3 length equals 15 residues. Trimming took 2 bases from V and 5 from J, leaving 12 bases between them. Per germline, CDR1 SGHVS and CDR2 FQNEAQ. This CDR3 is CASSLLRGRTGELFF. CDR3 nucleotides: TGTGCCAGCAGCTTACTCCGGGGGAGGACCGGGGAGCTGTTTTTT.

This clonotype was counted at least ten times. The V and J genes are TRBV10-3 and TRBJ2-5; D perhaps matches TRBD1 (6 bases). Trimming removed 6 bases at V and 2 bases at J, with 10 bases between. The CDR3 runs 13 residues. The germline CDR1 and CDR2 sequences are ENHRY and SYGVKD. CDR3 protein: CAIRPGQQETQYF. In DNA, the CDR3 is TGTGCCATCAGGCCCGGACAGCAAGAGACCCAGTACTTC.

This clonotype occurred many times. CDR3 coding DNA: TGTGCCTGGAGTACGGGAATGAACACTGAAGCTTTCTTT. Protein: CAWSTGMNTEAFF. The V call is TRBV30, the J call TRBJ1-1; D is unresolved. The germline gives CDR1 GTSNPN, CDR2 SVGIG (reference sequence). V lost 2 bases and J 0 bases, leaving 7 bases between the germline ends. The CDR3 is made up of 13 amino acids.

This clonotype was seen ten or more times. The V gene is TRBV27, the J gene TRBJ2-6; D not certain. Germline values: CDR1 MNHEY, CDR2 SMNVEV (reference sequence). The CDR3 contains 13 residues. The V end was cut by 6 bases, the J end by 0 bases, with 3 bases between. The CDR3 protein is CASRLSGANVLTF. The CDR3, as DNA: TGTGCCAGCAGGCTCTCTGGGGCCAACGTCCTGACTTTC.

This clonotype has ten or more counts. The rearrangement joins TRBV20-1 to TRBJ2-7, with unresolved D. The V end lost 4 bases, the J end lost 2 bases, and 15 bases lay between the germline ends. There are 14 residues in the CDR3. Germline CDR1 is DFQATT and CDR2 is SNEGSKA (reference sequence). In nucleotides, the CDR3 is TGCAGTGCTAAAGGGAATCGAGTAACCTACGAGCAGTACTTC. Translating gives CSAKGNRVTYEQYF.

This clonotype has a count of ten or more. The chain's CDR3 is CASSQAILDFHTIYF. The CDR3, as DNA: TGTGCCAGCAGCCAAGCTATTCTTGATTTCCACACCATATATTTT. The V call is TRBV3-1, the J call TRBJ1-3; D uncertain. CDR1 and CDR2 from the germline V gene are LGHDT and YNNKEL (reference sequence). CDR3 length equals 15 residues. V lost 1 base to trimming and J lost 8 bases, with 15 bases between them.

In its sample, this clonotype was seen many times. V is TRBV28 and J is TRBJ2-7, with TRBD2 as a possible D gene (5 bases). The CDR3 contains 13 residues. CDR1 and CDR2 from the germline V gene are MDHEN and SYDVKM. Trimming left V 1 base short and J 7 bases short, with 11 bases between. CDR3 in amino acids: CASSLSTGKEQYV. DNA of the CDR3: TGTGCCAGCAGTTTATCCACGGGGAAGGAGCAGTACGTC.

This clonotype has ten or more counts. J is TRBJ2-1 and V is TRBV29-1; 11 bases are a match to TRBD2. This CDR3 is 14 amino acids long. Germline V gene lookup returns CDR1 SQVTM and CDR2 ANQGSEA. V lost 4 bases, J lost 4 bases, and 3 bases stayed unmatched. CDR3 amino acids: CSVVTSGSYNEQFF. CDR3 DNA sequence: TGCAGCGTTGTAACTAGCGGGAGTTACAATGAGCAGTTCTTC.

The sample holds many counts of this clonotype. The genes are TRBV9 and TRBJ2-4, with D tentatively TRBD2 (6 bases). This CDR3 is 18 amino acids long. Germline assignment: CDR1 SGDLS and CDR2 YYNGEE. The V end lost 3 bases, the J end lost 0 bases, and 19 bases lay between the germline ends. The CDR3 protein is CASSEGGGGLLAKNIQYF. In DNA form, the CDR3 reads TGTGCCAGCAGCGAGGGAGGTGGGGGACTTTTAGCCAAAAACATTCAGTACTTC.

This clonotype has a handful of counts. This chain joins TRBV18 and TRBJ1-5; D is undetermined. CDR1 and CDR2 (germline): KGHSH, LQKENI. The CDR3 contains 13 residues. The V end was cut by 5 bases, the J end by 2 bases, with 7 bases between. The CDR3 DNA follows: TGTGCCAGCTCAGATGAAGGCAATCAGCCCCAGCATTTT. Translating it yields CASSDEGNQPQHF.

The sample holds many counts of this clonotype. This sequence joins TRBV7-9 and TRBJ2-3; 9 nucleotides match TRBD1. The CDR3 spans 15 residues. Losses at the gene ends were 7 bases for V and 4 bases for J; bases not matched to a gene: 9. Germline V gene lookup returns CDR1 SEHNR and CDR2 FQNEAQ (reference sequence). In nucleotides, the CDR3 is TGTGCCAGCAATCTCTGGACAGGGGAGGCAGATACGCAGTATTTT. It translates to CASNLWTGEADTQYF.

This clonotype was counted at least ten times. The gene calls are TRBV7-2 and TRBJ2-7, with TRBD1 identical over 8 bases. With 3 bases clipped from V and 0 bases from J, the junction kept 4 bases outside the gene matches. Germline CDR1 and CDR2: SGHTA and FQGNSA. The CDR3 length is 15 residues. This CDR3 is CASSLSGTGSYEQYF. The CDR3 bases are TGTGCCAGCAGCTTGTCCGGGACAGGCTCCTACGAGCAGTACTTC.

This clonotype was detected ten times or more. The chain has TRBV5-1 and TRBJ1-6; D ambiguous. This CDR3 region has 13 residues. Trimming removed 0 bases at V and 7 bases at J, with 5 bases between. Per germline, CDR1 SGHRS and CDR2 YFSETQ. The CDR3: CASSLELNSPLHF. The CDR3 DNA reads TGCGCCAGCAGCTTGGAATTGAATTCACCCCTCCACTTT.

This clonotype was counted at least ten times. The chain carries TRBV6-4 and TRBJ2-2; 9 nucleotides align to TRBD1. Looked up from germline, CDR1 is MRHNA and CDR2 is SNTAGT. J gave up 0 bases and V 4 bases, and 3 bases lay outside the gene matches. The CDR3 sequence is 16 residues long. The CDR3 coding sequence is TGTGCCAGCAGTGGGAGACAGGGGGCGAACACCGGGGAGCTGTTTTTT. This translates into CASSGRQGANTGELFF.

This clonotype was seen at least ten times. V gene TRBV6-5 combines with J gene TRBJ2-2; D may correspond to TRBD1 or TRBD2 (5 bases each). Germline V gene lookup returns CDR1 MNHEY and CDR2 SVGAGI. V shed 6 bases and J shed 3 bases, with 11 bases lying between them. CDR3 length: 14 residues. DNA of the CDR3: TGTGCCAGCAGAAGAGGGGCTGACACCGGGGAGCTGTTTTTT. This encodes CASRRGADTGELFF.

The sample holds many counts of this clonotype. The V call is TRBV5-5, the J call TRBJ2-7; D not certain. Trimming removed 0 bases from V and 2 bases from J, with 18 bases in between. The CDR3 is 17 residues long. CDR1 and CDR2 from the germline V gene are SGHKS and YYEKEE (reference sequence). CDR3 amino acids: CASSLGVSELLTYEQYV. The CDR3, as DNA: TGTGCCAGCAGCTTGGGAGTTTCAGAGCTCCTGACCTACGAGCAGTACGTC.